Reported below is one T cell receptor (beta chain). This sample was included in a study of blood T cell repertoires in COVID-19. Trimming removed 6 bases from V and 7 bases from J; junction bases left unmatched: 16. The CDR3 contains 16 residues. The V gene's germline CDR1 is SGHDT and CDR2 YYEEEE. The method was immunoSEQ multiplex PCR; TCRdb's version includes in-frame clones alone and lacks a portion of them. The sample consists of about 250,000 clones, around four fifths of them appearing once. The sequence was collected from a woman between 40 and 50 years old who had been exposed to COVID-19. Sequencing input: PBMCs or T cells enriched from blood (not recorded which). The chain has TRBV5-6 and TRBJ2-1; 7 bases align to TRBD2. The CDR3 bases are TGTGCCAGCAAGTTTATGCCCGGGGGGAGGGAGAATGAGCAGTTCTTC. Translation gives CASKFMPGGRENEQFF.